The subject of this entry is one TCR beta chain. These data come from a study of CD8 T cells in Susac syndrome. An amount of RNA that ranged from roughly 0.45 to 1 ug was reverse transcribed with random hexamers. An immunoSEQ multiplex PCR amplified TCR beta CDR3 over 54 Vbeta and 13 Jbeta. TCRdb ran MiXCR on the immunoSEQ multiplex PCR reads and lists one entry per CDR3 protein. The sample lists roughly 250,000 distinct CDR3 sequences; 96% were seen once. What was sequenced was CD4+ T cells from PBMCs. This sequence was found in a human donor with Susac syndrome.

The DNA of the CDR3 is TGTGCCAGCAGCTTAACGACAACTAGCGGGACGAACAATGAGCAGTTCTTC. Amino acids: CASSLTTTSGTNNEQFF. This chain connects TRBV7-3 to TRBJ2-1, with 10 bases aligning to TRBD2. The CDR3 loop spans 17 amino acids. CDR1 SGHTA and CDR2 FQGTGA come from the germline V gene. Trimming cost V 0 bases and J 5 bases; bases outside gene matches: 7.